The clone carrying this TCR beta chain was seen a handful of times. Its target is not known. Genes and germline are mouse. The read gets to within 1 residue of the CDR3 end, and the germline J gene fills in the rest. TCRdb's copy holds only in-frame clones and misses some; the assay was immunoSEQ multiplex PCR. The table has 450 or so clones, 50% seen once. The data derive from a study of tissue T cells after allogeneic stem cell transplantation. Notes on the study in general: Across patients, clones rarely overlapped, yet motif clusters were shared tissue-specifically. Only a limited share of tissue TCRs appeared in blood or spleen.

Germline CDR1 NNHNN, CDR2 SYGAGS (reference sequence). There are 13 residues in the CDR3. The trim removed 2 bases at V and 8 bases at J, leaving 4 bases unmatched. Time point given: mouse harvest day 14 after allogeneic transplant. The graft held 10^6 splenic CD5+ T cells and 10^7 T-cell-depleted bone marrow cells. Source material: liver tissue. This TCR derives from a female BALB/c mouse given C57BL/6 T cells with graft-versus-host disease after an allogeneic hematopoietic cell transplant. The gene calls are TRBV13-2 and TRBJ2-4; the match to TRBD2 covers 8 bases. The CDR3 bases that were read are TGTGCCAGCGGTGACTGGGGGGAGCTCACCTTGTAC. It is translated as CASGDWGELTLY. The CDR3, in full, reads CASGDWGELTLYF.